This T cell receptor (beta chain) was identified during a study of blood T cell repertoires in COVID-19. The germline CDR1 and CDR2 sequences are SNHLY and FYNNEI. The CDR3 extends over 13 amino acids. Trimming took off 6 bases at V and 1 base at J, with 7 bases between the two ends. This table comes from immunoSEQ multiplex PCR, and its TCRdb copy is limited to in-frame clones, with some not included. The repertoire has some 190,000 clones, roughly three quarters of them found once; the top ten carry approximately 9%. This clone occurred once. This rearrangement joins TRBV2 to TRBJ1-3; D unclear. The source is a woman aged 45 to 65 with active or convalescent COVID-19. The sample comprised peripheral blood. CDR3 loop: CASRQQSGNTIYF. The CDR3 DNA follows: TGTGCCAGCAGACAGCAATCTGGAAACACCATATATTTT.